This TCR beta chain was captured by sequencing in a study of memory CD4+ T cells and cytomegalovirus serostatus. About the research overall: Healthy Belgian adult donors included under ten CMV-positive and some 24 CMV-negative people.

Single viable CD3+CD4+CD8-CD45RO+ cells were sorted as the memory CD4+ T cells. Donors' CMV status reflects serum IgG against pp150, pp28, p38, p52. After thawing, CD4+ T cells were positively selected. Under the authors' procedure: Out-of-frame sequences were removed, leaving about 2.2 million distinct TCRbeta sequences. Method: immunoSEQ multiplex PCR; TCRdb's copy keeps in-frame clones and lacks some. Clone size and V and J calls were adopted from that table, with D and trimming inferred from the DNA. This repertoire shows approximately 40,000 clones, approximately 80% found once; its top ten account for roughly 0.5%. Trimming took off 7 bases at V and 0 bases at J, with 9 bases between the two ends. Germline values: CDR1 SGHDT, CDR2 YYEEEE. The CDR3 is 13 amino acids.

Sequencing used memory CD4+ T cells from blood. The chain employs TRBV5-6 and TRBJ2-3, with D unclear. This TCR was recovered from an adult in good health and CMV-seronegative. CDR3 bases: TGTGCCAGCTCGGATCTTAGCACAGATACGCAGTATTTT. Its translation: CASSDLSTDTQYF.